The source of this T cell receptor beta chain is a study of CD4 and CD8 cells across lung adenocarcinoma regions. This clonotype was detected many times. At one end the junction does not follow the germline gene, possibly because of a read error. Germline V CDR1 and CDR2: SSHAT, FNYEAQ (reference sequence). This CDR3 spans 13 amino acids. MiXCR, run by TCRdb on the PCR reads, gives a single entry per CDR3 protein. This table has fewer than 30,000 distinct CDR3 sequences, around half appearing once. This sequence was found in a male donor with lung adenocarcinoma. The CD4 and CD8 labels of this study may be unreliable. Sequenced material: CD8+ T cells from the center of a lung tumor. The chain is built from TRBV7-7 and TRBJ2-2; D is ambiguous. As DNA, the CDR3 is TGTGCTAGCAGCTTAGGTCGGACCGGGGAGCTGTTTTTT. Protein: CASSLGRTGELFF.